This T cell receptor (beta chain) was recorded in a study of T cell responses to AZD1222 COVID-19 vaccine. Study results and limitations: Repertoires were obtained only post-peak T cell response.

Details on this clone: Its antigen is unknown.

Profiling relied on immunoSEQ multiplex PCR, and the TCRdb table lists in-frame clones only, not all of them. The data contain tens of thousands of clones, around 85% of them seen just once; the ten biggest clones take up around 10%. CDR1 is KGHSH, CDR2 LQKENI, per germline. This CDR3 has 17 amino acids. J lost 3 bases, V lost 3 bases, and 8 bases had no gene match. The sequence derives from an adult who received the AZD1222 COVID-19 vaccine. The V gene is TRBV18, the J gene TRBJ2-3; 11 bases line up with TRBD1. The material was peripheral blood, obtained 28 days after the second AZD1222 dose. The CDR3 region has the DNA TGTGCCAGCTCACCTCCTACCGGGACAGGGGGTACAGATACGCAGTATTTT. This translates into CASSPPTGTGGTDTQYF.